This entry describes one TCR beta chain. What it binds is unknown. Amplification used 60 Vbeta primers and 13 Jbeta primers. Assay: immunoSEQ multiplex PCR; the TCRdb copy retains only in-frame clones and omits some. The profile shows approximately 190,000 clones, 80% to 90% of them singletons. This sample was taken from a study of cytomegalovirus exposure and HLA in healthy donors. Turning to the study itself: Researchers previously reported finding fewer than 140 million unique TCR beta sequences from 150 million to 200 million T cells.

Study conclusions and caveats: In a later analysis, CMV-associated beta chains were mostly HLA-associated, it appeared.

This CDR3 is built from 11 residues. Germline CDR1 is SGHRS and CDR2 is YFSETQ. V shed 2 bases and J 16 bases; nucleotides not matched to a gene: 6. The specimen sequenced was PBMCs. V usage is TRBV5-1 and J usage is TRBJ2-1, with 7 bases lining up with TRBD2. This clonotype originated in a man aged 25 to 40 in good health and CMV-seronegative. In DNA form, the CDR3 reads TGCGCCAGCAGCTTTCGGGGGGTACGATTCTTC. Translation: CASSFRGVRFF.